Below are 23 T cell receptor beta chains sequenced from a single sample in a study of T-cell memory formation after mild COVID-19. TCRdb redid the calling of the 5' RACE reads with MiXCR, one entry per CDR3 protein. In the table there are over 150,000 distinct CDR3 sequences, approximately 13% of which are singletons. Sequencing used PBMCs or a T cell subset sorted from them (not recorded which). All receptors derive from a man younger than 30 who had mild COVID-19 (a few samples of this study predate the infection). Cell type and time point are not known.

The chain combines TRBV5-5 with TRBJ1-2, with 7 bases aligning to TRBD1. CDR1 is SGHKS and CDR2 is YYEKEE in the germline V gene (reference sequence). The CDR3 sequence is 15 residues long. The junction had 11 bases not matched to a gene; V was cut back by 1 base and J by 8 bases. CDR3 coding DNA: TGTGCCAGCAGCTTGCTGCGGACAGGCCAGAGGGGCTACACCTTC. The encoded protein is CASSLLRTGQRGYTF. Variable domain in full (rest from reference TRBV5-5 and TRBJ1-2): DAGVTQSPTHLIKTRGQQVTLRCSPISGHKSVSWYQQVLGQGPQFIFQYYEKEERGRGNFPDRFSARQFPNYSSELNVNALLLGDSALYLCASSLLRTGQRGYTFGSGTRLTVV.

A few counts support this clonotype. The chain joins TRBV10-3 to TRBJ1-6; the match to TRBD1 covers 7 bases. Unmatched junction bases numbered 12, after V lost 9 bases and J lost 10 bases. Germline V lookup: CDR1 ENHRY, CDR2 SYGVKD. The length of the CDR3 is 14 residues. CDR3 residues: CAISETGSLSPLHF. Here the CDR3 DNA reads TGTGCCATATCTGAGACAGGGTCCTTATCACCCCTCCACTTT.

The CDR3 sequence: CAISSQERSEAFF. The CDR3 coding sequence is TGTGCCATCAGTTCGCAGGAGAGATCAGAAGCTTTCTTT. The chain has TRBV10-3 and TRBJ1-1; no clear D. Looked up from germline, CDR1 is ENHRY and CDR2 is SYGVKD. This CDR3 is 13 amino acids long. V dropped 5 bases and J dropped 8 bases, with 15 bases sitting between them.

The chain combines TRBV11-2 with TRBJ2-7; a weak D match, TRBD2 (5 bases). The CDR3 runs to 14 residues. Per germline, CDR1 SGHAT and CDR2 FQNNGV. The germline V and J ends were trimmed by 5 bases and 0 bases, with 11 bases remaining between them. The CDR3 region is CASSTPGYSYEQYF. DNA for the CDR3: TGTGCCAGCAGCACTCCGGGATACTCCTACGAGCAGTACTTC.

The chain uses TRBV10-3 and TRBJ1-2; D gene unclear. The V and J ends lost 0 bases and 4 bases respectively, with 9 bases between them. Germline V lookup: CDR1 ENHRY, CDR2 SYGVKD. The CDR3 loop spans 14 amino acids. The CDR3 coding sequence is TGTGCCATCAGTGAGTCAAAAGCAGGCTATGGCTACACCTTC. Its translation: CAISESKAGYGYTF.

V is TRBV5-1 and J is TRBJ2-1, with 7 bases fitting TRBD1. The V gene end was trimmed by 3 bases and the J gene end by 4 bases; junction bases not matched to a gene: 7. The CDR3 is 15 amino acids. Per germline, CDR1 SGHRS and CDR2 YFSETQ. CDR3 DNA sequence: TGCGCCAGCAGCTCCACGGGACAGAATTACAATGAGCAGTTCTTC. This gives the protein CASSSTGQNYNEQFF.

The J gene is TRBJ2-1, the V gene TRBV5-1; the match to TRBD2 covers 9 bases. The V and J ends lost 3 bases and 8 bases, in that order; junction bases with no gene match: 12. The CDR3 consists of 16 residues. Per germline, CDR1 SGHRS and CDR2 YFSETQ. CDR3 residues: CASSSPSGDPMDEQFF. The CDR3 coding sequence is TGCGCCAGCAGCTCCCCTAGCGGGGACCCTATGGATGAGCAGTTCTTC.

This clonotype has ten or more counts. The CDR3 nucleotides are TGCGCCAGCAGCTTCGACAGTAACACTGAAGCTTTCTTT. It encodes CASSFDSNTEAFF. The gene calls are TRBV5-1 and TRBJ1-1; a weak D match, TRBD1 (5 bases). The CDR3 runs to 13 residues. The germline gives CDR1 SGHRS, CDR2 YFSETQ. V shed 2 bases and J shed 2 bases, with 7 bases lying between them.

This clonotype has only a few counts. The chain joins TRBV5-6 to TRBJ2-5, with 7 bases fitting TRBD1. Per the germline V gene, CDR1 is SGHDT and CDR2 is YYEEEE. Trimming cost V 3 bases and J 0 bases; bases outside gene matches: 5. This CDR3 contains 15 residues. CDR3 protein: CASSSPGQHQETQYF. CDR3 nucleotide sequence: TGTGCCAGCAGCTCACCGGGACAGCACCAAGAGACCCAGTACTTC.

This clonotype was picked up a small number of times. The CDR3: CASSPVGQGNQPQHF. CDR3 DNA sequence: TGCGCCAGCAGCCCGGTTGGACAGGGGAATCAGCCCCAGCATTTT. The chain links TRBV4-1 to TRBJ1-5, with 9 bases matching TRBD1. Germline CDR1 reads MGHRA; CDR2 reads YSYEKL. V dropped 4 bases and J dropped 4; count of bases not matched to a gene: 5. There are 15 residues in the CDR3.

V and J are TRBV5-1 and TRBJ2-3; D ambiguous. CDR1 is SGHRS and CDR2 is YFSETQ in the germline V gene. V was shortened by 0 bases and J by 2 bases, with 13 bases between the two germline ends. The CDR3 length is 16 residues. The CDR3 bases are TGCGCCAGCAGCTTGGCCGTATCAACCATCACAGATACGCAGTATTTT. It codes for CASSLAVSTITDTQYF.

The chain has TRBV9 and TRBJ1-2, with 7 bases identical to TRBD1. Germline V lookup: CDR1 SGDLS, CDR2 YYNGEE. The CDR3 spans 12 residues. The ends lost 4 bases at V and 8 bases at J; junction bases unmatched: 5. The CDR3 region is CASSTTGSGYTF. CDR3 coding DNA: TGTGCCAGCAGCACGACAGGGAGCGGCTACACCTTC.

This clonotype was seen at least ten times. This chain links TRBV7-2 with TRBJ2-5; 8 positions agree with TRBD1. The CDR3 extends over 14 amino acids. V trimming: 5 bases; J trimming: 1 base; junction bases outside the gene matches: 3. Per the germline V gene, CDR1 is SGHTA and CDR2 is FQGNSA. The CDR3 loop reads CASSRGQGQETQYF. CDR3 nucleotide sequence: TGTGCCAGCAGCCGCGGACAGGGCCAAGAGACCCAGTACTTC.

In its sample, this clonotype was seen a few times. The chain joins TRBV12-3 or TRBV12-4 to TRBJ1-1; 7 bases map to TRBD1. Germline trimming cut 5 bases from V and 11 bases from J; bases unmatched to any gene: 11. The CDR3 extends over 13 amino acids. The CDR3 spells CASSLRDSSFAFF. The DNA for the CDR3 is TGTGCCAGCAGTCTCCGGGACAGCTCCTTTGCTTTCTTT.

The chain recombines TRBV5-1 with TRBJ1-2; D possibly corresponds to TRBD1 (5 bases). The CDR3 is made up of 13 amino acids. V was shortened by 7 bases and J by 3 bases, with 13 bases between the two germline ends. The germline CDR1 and CDR2 sequences are SGHRS and YFSETQ. CDR3 amino acids: CASHSTRDYGYTF. The CDR3 nucleotides read TGCGCCAGCCACAGCACCAGGGACTATGGCTACACCTTC. The entire variable domain, with the rest obtained from reference TRBV5-1 and TRBJ1-2, is as follows: KAGVTQTPRYLIKTRGQQVTLSCSPISGHRSVSWYQQTPGQGLQFLFEYFSETQRNKGNFPGRFSGRQFSNSRSEMNVSTLELGDSALYLCASHSTRDYGYTFGSGTRLTVV.

The chain has TRBV5-1 and TRBJ1-4; unclear D gene. The CDR3 contains 14 residues. Between the trimmed V and J ends, which lost 4 bases and 0 bases, there was a span of 7 bases. Germline V gives CDR1 SGHRS, CDR2 YFSETQ. Here the CDR3 reads CASSPGTTNEKLFF. In DNA, the CDR3 is TGCGCCAGCAGCCCGGGGACAACTAATGAAAAACTGTTTTTT.

The CDR3, as DNA: TGCAGTGCTAGAGTGGCGGGGATGAACACCGGGGAGCTGTTTTTT. This gives the protein CSARVAGMNTGELFF. The chain combines TRBV20-1 with TRBJ2-2, with D tentatively TRBD2 (6 bases). The CDR3 loop spans 15 amino acids. The germline V and J ends were trimmed by 1 base and 1 base, with 10 bases remaining between them. Per germline, CDR1 DFQATT and CDR2 SNEGSKA (reference sequence).

This clonotype was detected many times. The chain combines TRBV3-1 with TRBJ1-1; no clear D. CDR1 is LGHDT, CDR2 YNNKEL, per germline (reference sequence). CDR3 size: 13 residues. V lost 1 base and J 3 bases, leaving 6 bases between the germline ends. The CDR3 sequence is CASSQVPDTEAFF. The CDR3 DNA reads TGTGCCAGCAGCCAAGTCCCAGACACTGAAGCTTTCTTT. The full variable domain, in which reference TRBV3-1 and TRBJ1-1 provide the parts outside the CDR3, is DTAVSQTPKYLVTQMGNDKSIKCEQNLGHDTMYWYKQDSKKFLKIMFSYNNKELIINETVPNRFSPKSPDKAHLNLHINSLELGDSAVYFCASSQVPDTEAFFGQGTRLTVV.

V is TRBV7-2 and J is TRBJ2-5; D gene ambiguous. The germline V gene has CDR1 SGHTA and CDR2 FQGNSA. This CDR3 has 11 amino acids. V was shortened by 1 base and J by 7 bases, with 4 bases between the two germline ends. The CDR3 bases are TGTGCCAGCAGCTTAGAATTGACCCAGTACTTC. This sequence encodes CASSLELTQYF. The complete variable domain, with remaining parts taken from reference TRBV7-2 and TRBJ2-5, reads GAGVSQSPSNKVTEKGKDVELRCDPISGHTALYWYRQSLGQGLEFLIYFQGNSAPDKSGLPSDRFSAERTGGSVSTLTIQRTQQEDSAVYLCASSLELTQYFGPGTRLLVL.

The chain links TRBV7-9 to TRBJ2-7; D gene ambiguous. Germline V CDR1 and CDR2: SEHNR, FQNEAQ (reference sequence). The CDR3 spans 17 residues. Trimming pared 5 bases from V and 2 bases from J, leaving 22 bases between. The CDR3 here is CASSPRPGFPHAYEQYF. The CDR3 nucleotides are TGTGCCAGCAGCCCCCGGCCCGGTTTCCCCCACGCCTACGAGCAGTACTTC.

As concerns this clonotype: At one of its ends the junction is not consistent with the germline gene, which may arise from a read error. The rearrangement links TRBV5-6 to TRBJ2-2, with D tentatively TRBD2 (5 bases). Per germline, CDR1 SGHDT and CDR2 YYEEEE. This CDR3 spans 12 amino acids. CDR3 protein: CASSFFPGELYF. The CDR3 bases are TGTGCCAGCAGCTTCTTCCCCGGGGAGCTGTATTTT.

This clonotype came up many times. The J gene is TRBJ2-2, the V gene TRBV5-1; D might be TRBD1 (6 bases). The germline V gene has CDR1 SGHRS and CDR2 YFSETQ. The CDR3 loop spans 14 amino acids. The ends were cut back, 2 bases at V and 6 bases at J, with 11 bases in the middle. CDR3 region: CASSFQQGSGELFF. The CDR3 coding sequence is TGCGCCAGCAGCTTCCAACAGGGCTCCGGGGAGCTGTTTTTT.

The chain recombines TRBV5-6 with TRBJ1-1; D is possibly TRBD1 (5 bases). This CDR3 has 19 amino acids. The V and J ends lost 2 bases and 4 bases respectively, with 27 bases between them. Germline loops: CDR1 SGHDT, CDR2 YYEEEE. The CDR3 spells CASSFLQDPGGHLVTEAFF. The CDR3 DNA reads TGTGCCAGCAGCTTCCTACAAGACCCCGGAGGACACTTGGTCACTGAAGCTTTCTTT.